These 13 T cell receptor beta chains were all obtained from the same sample, sequenced in a study of molecular identifiers for immune sequencing clone quantification. TCRdb fed the PCR reads into MiXCR, producing one record per CDR3 protein. Of some 97,000 distinct CDR3 sequences detected, roughly 38% appear once; the ten largest clones hold less than 5.5%. Sequencing was performed on naive CD8+ T cells from blood, with Jurkat cell RNA spiked in. Subset defined: FACS-sorted CD8+CD4-CCR7+CD45RA+ naive T cells. The origin of the receptors is a human donor in good health. Some libraries in this study had Jurkat cell RNA spiked in.

As concerns this clonotype: A much larger clonotype is one base distant, so this may be a read error. The chain recombines TRBV20-1 with TRBJ2-7; 10 bases are shared with TRBD2. CDR3 length equals 15 residues. CDR1 and CDR2 (germline): DFQATT, SNEGSKA (reference sequence). V trimming: 3 bases; J trimming: 0 bases; junction bases outside the gene matches: 5. CDR3 sequence: CSARVLAGSSYEQYF. CDR3 in DNA: TGCAGTGCTAGGGTACTAGCGGGAAGCTCCTACGAGCAGTACTTC.

The rearrangement uses TRBV20-1 and TRBJ2-3, with D tentatively TRBD2 (6 bases). Trimming took off 5 bases at V and 2 bases at J, with 20 bases between the two ends. CDR3 length equals 16 residues. The germline gives CDR1 DFQATT, CDR2 SNEGSKA (reference sequence). In DNA form, the CDR3 reads TGCAGTGCTGGAATCGGCGCGGGACCTTACACAGATACGCAGTATTTT. Amino acid sequence: CSAGIGAGPYTDTQYF.

This clonotype was seen more than once but under ten times. V and J are TRBV20-1 and TRBJ2-7; TRBD2 matches 10 bases. V was pared by 0 bases and J by 4 bases, with 6 bases of the junction left unmatched. The CDR3 has 15 residues. Germline values: CDR1 DFQATT, CDR2 SNEGSKA (reference sequence). For the CDR3, the DNA is TGCAGTGCTAGAGATCCCACTAGCGGGGATTACGAGCAGTACTTC. Translating it yields CSARDPTSGDYEQYF.

The sample holds a few counts of this clonotype. The J gene is TRBJ2-3, the V gene TRBV12-3 or TRBV12-4; TRBD1 agrees at 8 bases. CDR3 size: 14 residues. V lost 4 bases and J lost 4; bases outside the gene matches: 4. The CDR3 reads CASSWTGLADTQYF. DNA for the CDR3: TGTGCCAGCAGTTGGACAGGGTTGGCAGATACGCAGTATTTT.

This clonotype was picked up one time. Being one base from a much bigger clone, this may be a read error. The J gene is TRBJ2-7, the V gene TRBV6-5, with 9 bases lining up with TRBD2. Germline CDR1 and CDR2: MNHEY and SVGAGI. V was pared by 8 bases and J by 6 bases, with 8 bases of the junction left unmatched. The CDR3 length is 13 residues. CDR3 sequence: CASWAGGPAEQYF. As DNA, the CDR3 is TGTGCCAGCTGGGCGGGAGGGCCGGCCGAGCAGTACTTC.

V usage is TRBV19 and J usage is TRBJ2-3; D unresolved. Trimming cost V 9 bases and J 0 bases, with 10 bases left between them. Germline assignment: CDR1 LNHDA and CDR2 SQIVND (reference sequence). The CDR3 is 13 residues long. The CDR3 DNA sequence: TGTGCCAGCTCGGTCCCTAGCACAGATACGCAGTATTTT. This gives the protein CASSVPSTDTQYF.

The rearrangement links TRBV9 to TRBJ2-3, with D uncertain. The CDR3 is made up of 14 amino acids. V was shortened by 0 bases and J by 6 bases, with 11 bases between the two germline ends. Germline V CDR1 and CDR2: SGDLS, YYNGEE. The DNA for the CDR3 is TGTGCCAGCAGCGTAGTTGGTAAGATCGATACGCAGTATTTT. Its translation is CASSVVGKIDTQYF.

Details on this clonotype: This may be a read error, as it is one base from a much larger clone. The rearrangement links TRBV5-6 to TRBJ1-5, with unresolved D. The germline V gene has CDR1 SGHDT and CDR2 YYEEEE. Trimming stripped 3 bases from V and 11 bases from J, with 18 bases between. The CDR3 covers 14 residues. The CDR3 DNA is TGTGCCAGCAGCTCGCTAGGGCAGGTGTCGGCCCAGCATTTT. Protein: CASSSLGQVSAQHF.

This clonotype appeared a single time. The chain links TRBV27 to TRBJ2-7; D gene unclear. Per the germline V gene, CDR1 is MNHEY and CDR2 is SMNVEV (reference sequence). With 0 bases removed from V and 2 bases from J, the gap between germline ends came to 8 bases. This CDR3 has 14 amino acids. The CDR3 coding sequence is TGTGCCAGCAGTTTATCCCGCGGTGCCTACGAGCAGTACTTC. Its translation: CASSLSRGAYEQYF.

The chain couples TRBV13 to TRBJ1-5, with TRBD1 matching over 7 bases. The germline V gene has CDR1 PRHDT and CDR2 FYEKMQ (reference sequence). The CDR3 has 16 amino acids. V shed 0 bases and J 3 bases; nucleotides not matched to a gene: 5. The CDR3 is CASSLGRTGVNQPQHF. The CDR3 region has the DNA TGTGCCAGCAGCTTAGGTCGGACAGGCGTCAATCAGCCCCAGCATTTT. Combining the CDR3 with reference TRBV13 and TRBJ1-5 gives the whole variable domain AAGVIQSPRHLIKEKRETATLKCYPIPRHDTVYWYQQGPGQDPQFLISFYEKMQSDKGSIPDRFSAQQFSDYHSELNMSSLELGDSALYFCASSLGRTGVNQPQHFGDGTRLSIL.

A word on this clonotype: Given a much more abundant clone one base away, this may be a read error. The CDR3 nucleotides are TGTGCCAGCGGCACCGTAATAACAGATACGCAGTATTTT. The encoded protein is CASGTVITDTQYF. The rearrangement uses TRBV7-9 and TRBJ2-3; D not certain. Trimming took off 8 bases at V and 3 bases at J, with 12 bases between the two ends. Germline loops: CDR1 SEHNR, CDR2 FQNEAQ (reference sequence). This CDR3 has 13 residues.

In the case of this clonotype: A much more abundant neighbour one base away suggests this may be a read error. V is TRBV7-6 and J is TRBJ2-7, with D possibly being TRBD2 (6 bases). The length of the CDR3 is 13 residues. Looked up from germline, CDR1 is SGHVS and CDR2 is FNYEAQ. CDR3: CASSPGLYYERYF. As DNA, the CDR3 is TGTGCCAGCAGCCCGGGACTTTACTACGAGCGGTACTTC.

This clonotype showed up many times. The chain employs TRBV24-1 and TRBJ2-1; weak D call: TRBD1 (6 bases). This CDR3 has 14 amino acids. Per germline, CDR1 KGHDR and CDR2 SFDVKD. Trimming stripped 2 bases from V and 5 bases from J, with 9 bases between. CDR3 region: CATSDWTANNEQFF. The CDR3, as DNA: TGTGCCACCAGTGATTGGACAGCTAACAATGAGCAGTTCTTC.